The 15 T cell receptor beta chains below come from one sample, sequenced in a study of spatial heterogeneity in lung cancer. Time point described: sample taken at primary tumor resection. TCRdb reprocessed the 5' RACE reads via MiXCR and lists one record per CDR3 protein. The sample lists roughly 2,000 distinct CDR3 sequences; roughly 24% were seen once. Material: normal lung tissue next to the tumor, obtained at surgery. These TCRs come from a male donor with early-stage non-small cell lung cancer.

The sample holds one count of this clonotype. The chain carries TRBV28 and TRBJ2-4; TRBD2 agrees at 7 bases. The CDR3 is 14 residues long. The germline CDR1 and CDR2 sequences are MDHEN and SYDVKM. V lost 11 bases to trimming and J lost 2 bases; unmatched junction nucleotides: 9. The CDR3 DNA reads as TGTGCCTGGGGGGAGGGTTGGACCAAAAACATTCAGTACTTC. It specifies CAWGEGWTKNIQYF.

This chain connects TRBV7-9 to TRBJ2-3, with D possibly being TRBD1 or TRBD2 (6 bases each). The CDR3 sequence is 15 residues long. V lost 5 bases, J lost 2 bases, and 14 bases lay in between. Germline lookup yields CDR1 SEHNR and CDR2 FQNEAQ (reference sequence). As DNA, the CDR3 is TGTGCCAGCAGCCTATTCGGGGGCGACACAGATACGCAGTATTTT. Its protein is CASSLFGGDTDTQYF.

The gene calls are TRBV29-1 and TRBJ2-6, with D uncertain. The CDR3 runs 12 residues. Germline-derived CDR1 and CDR2 are SQVTM and ANQGSEA. The V gene lost 3 bases and the J gene lost 1 base, with 1 base spanning the gap. CDR3 nucleotides: TGCAGCGTTGATTCTGGGGCCAACGTCCTGACTTTC. Translating it yields CSVDSGANVLTF.

The rearrangement links TRBV28 to TRBJ2-5, with 12 bases identical to TRBD2. V was pared by 10 bases and J by 5 bases, with 5 bases of the junction left unmatched. CDR3 length: 13 residues. The germline V gene has CDR1 MDHEN and CDR2 SYDVKM. The CDR3 coding sequence is TGTGCCACCGGACTAGCGGGACACGAGACCCAGTACTTC. Its translation is CATGLAGHETQYF. The full variable domain, in which reference TRBV28 and TRBJ2-5 provide the parts outside the CDR3, is DVKVTQSSRYLVKRTGEKVFLECVQDMDHENMFWYRQDPGLGLRLIYFSYDVKMKEKGDIPEGYSVSREKKERFSLILESASTNQTSMYLCATGLAGHETQYFGPGTRLLVL.

The chain is built from TRBV5-1 and TRBJ1-6, with a tentative D call TRBD1 (5 bases). CDR3 length equals 15 residues. Germline V lookup: CDR1 SGHRS, CDR2 YFSETQ. V gave up 0 bases and J gave up 2 bases, with 6 bases separating them. CDR3 amino acids: CASSLEQAYNSPLHF. In nucleotides, the CDR3 is TGCGCCAGCAGCTTGGAACAGGCCTATAATTCACCCCTCCACTTT.

The chain couples TRBV12-3 or TRBV12-4 to TRBJ1-2; D is undetermined. Trimming took off 4 bases at V and 4 bases at J, with 16 bases between the two ends. This CDR3 has 15 residues. The CDR3 loop is CASSSFLSGFYGYTF. The CDR3 nucleotides read TGTGCCAGCAGTTCGTTTCTTAGCGGGTTCTATGGCTACACCTTC.

By its share, this clonotype is large. This sequence joins TRBV20-1 and TRBJ2-7; the match to TRBD2 covers 9 bases. V shed 6 bases and J 3 bases; nucleotides not matched to a gene: 15. Germline values: CDR1 DFQATT, CDR2 SNEGSKA (reference sequence). The CDR3 loop spans 16 amino acids. This chain's CDR3 is CSACRRGVAGDYEQYF. In nucleotides, the CDR3 is TGCAGTGCCTGCCGACGAGGGGTAGCGGGAGACTACGAGCAGTACTTC.

This clonotype was counted between two and nine times. V usage is TRBV14 and J usage is TRBJ2-1, with D unclear. The CDR3 loop spans 15 amino acids. V lost 4 bases and J 4 bases, leaving 14 bases between the germline ends. Per the germline V gene, CDR1 is SGHDN and CDR2 is FVKESK. CDR3 protein: CASSPAGWEYNEQFF. Here the CDR3 DNA reads TGTGCCAGCAGCCCAGCAGGATGGGAATACAATGAGCAGTTCTTC.

The rearrangement joins TRBV5-1 to TRBJ1-5, with 7 bases identical to TRBD1. CDR1 and CDR2 from the germline V gene are SGHRS and YFSETQ. This CDR3 spans 15 amino acids. Trimming removed 0 bases from V and 4 bases from J; junction bases left unmatched: 4. The chain's CDR3 is CASSLEGATNQPQHF. In DNA form, the CDR3 reads TGCGCCAGCAGCTTGGAGGGGGCCACTAATCAGCCCCAGCATTTT.

The genes are TRBV5-1 and TRBJ2-7, with D maybe TRBD2 (5 bases). The CDR3 is 14 residues long. The germline CDR1 and CDR2 sequences are SGHRS and YFSETQ. Trimming took 3 bases from V and 1 from J, leaving 11 bases between them. This CDR3 is CASSWGADSYEQYF. CDR3 coding DNA: TGCGCCAGCAGCTGGGGAGCGGATTCCTACGAGCAGTACTTC.

This chain uses TRBV6-2 or TRBV6-3 with TRBJ2-1; D is perhaps TRBD2 (5 bases). The CDR3 is made up of 15 amino acids. Looked up from germline, CDR1 is MNHEY and CDR2 is SVGEGT. Trimming took 2 bases from V and 0 from J, leaving 8 bases between them. The CDR3 bases are TGTGCCAGCAGTTACGGACTGCTCTCCTACAATGAGCAGTTCTTC. It encodes CASSYGLLSYNEQFF.

In this sample, this clonotype is large. The chain employs TRBV6-2 or TRBV6-3 and TRBJ2-5; D is unresolved. Germline V gene sequence: CDR1 MNHEY, CDR2 SVGEGT. This CDR3 region has 16 residues. Trimming removed 2 bases from V and 0 bases from J, with 13 bases in between. The CDR3 DNA follows: TGTGCCAGCAGTTACGCCGGCACGCGGAACCAAGAGACCCAGTACTTC. It yields the protein CASSYAGTRNQETQYF.

There are many counts of this clonotype. The chain uses TRBV11-2 and TRBJ2-4, with D perhaps matching TRBD2 (6 bases). This CDR3 has 15 amino acids. Per germline, CDR1 SGHAT and CDR2 FQNNGV. V was clipped by 3 bases and J by 9 bases, with 18 bases between them. This chain's CDR3 is CASSLARTGEGIQYF. DNA for the CDR3: TGTGCCAGCAGCTTGGCCCGCACGGGGGAAGGCATTCAGTACTTC.

This clonotype turned up a few times. The V gene is TRBV28, the J gene TRBJ1-2; 8 bases are a match to TRBD1. This CDR3 is built from 15 residues. Germline assignment: CDR1 MDHEN and CDR2 SYDVKM. V shed 5 bases, J shed 6 bases, and the junction held 11 bases outside the gene matches. As DNA, the CDR3 is TGTGCCAGCAGTGCCGGAGACAGGGGAGGTGATGGCTACACCTTC. Protein: CASSAGDRGGDGYTF.

In its sample, this clonotype ranks as large. V gene TRBV20-1 combines with J gene TRBJ1-5; 8 bases align to TRBD1. Trimming cost V 0 bases and J 6 bases; bases outside gene matches: 10. Germline V gene sequence: CDR1 DFQATT, CDR2 SNEGSKA (reference sequence). The CDR3 is 16 residues long. CDR3 protein: CSARDPQGVLAQPQHF. The CDR3 DNA follows: TGCAGTGCTAGAGATCCACAGGGGGTCCTTGCTCAGCCCCAGCATTTT.